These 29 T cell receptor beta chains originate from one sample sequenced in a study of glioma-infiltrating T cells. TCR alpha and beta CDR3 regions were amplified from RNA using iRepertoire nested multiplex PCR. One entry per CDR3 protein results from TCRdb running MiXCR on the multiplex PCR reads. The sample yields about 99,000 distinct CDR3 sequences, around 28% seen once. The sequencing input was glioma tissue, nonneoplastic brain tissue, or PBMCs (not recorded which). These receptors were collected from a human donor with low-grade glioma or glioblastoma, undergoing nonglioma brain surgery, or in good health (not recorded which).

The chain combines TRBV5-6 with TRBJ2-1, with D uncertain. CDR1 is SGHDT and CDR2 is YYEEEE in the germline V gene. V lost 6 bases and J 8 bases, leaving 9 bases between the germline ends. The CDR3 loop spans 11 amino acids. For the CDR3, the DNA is TGTGCCAGCATTTTGAACGATGAGCAGTTCTTC. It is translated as CASILNDEQFF.

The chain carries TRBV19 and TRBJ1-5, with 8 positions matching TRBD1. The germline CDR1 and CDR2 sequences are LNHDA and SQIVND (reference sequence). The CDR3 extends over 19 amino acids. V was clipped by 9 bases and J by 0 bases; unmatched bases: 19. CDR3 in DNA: TGTGCCAGCAAACTAAGGCCGCGACAGGGGTCCTCTAGCAATCAGCCCCAGCATTTT. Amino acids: CASKLRPRQGSSSNQPQHF. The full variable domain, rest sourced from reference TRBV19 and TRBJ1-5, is DGGITQSPKYLFRKEGQNVTLSCEQNLNHDAMYWYRQDPGQGLRLIYYSQIVNDFQKGDIAEGYSVSREKKESFPLTVTSAQKNPTAFYLCASKLRPRQGSSSNQPQHFGDGTRLSIL.

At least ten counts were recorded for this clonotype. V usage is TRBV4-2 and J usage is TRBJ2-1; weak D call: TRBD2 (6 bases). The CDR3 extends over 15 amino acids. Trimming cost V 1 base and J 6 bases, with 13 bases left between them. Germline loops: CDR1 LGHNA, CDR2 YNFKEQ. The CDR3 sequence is CASSQVTVGGNEQFF. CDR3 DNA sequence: TGTGCCAGCAGCCAAGTCACGGTGGGGGGCAATGAGCAGTTCTTC.

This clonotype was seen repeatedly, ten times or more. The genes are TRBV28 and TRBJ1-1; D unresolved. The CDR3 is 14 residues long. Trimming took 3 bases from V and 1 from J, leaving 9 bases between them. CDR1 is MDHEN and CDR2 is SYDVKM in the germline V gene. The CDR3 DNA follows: TGTGCCAGCAGTTTCCAGTCATGGAACACTGAAGCTTTCTTT. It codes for CASSFQSWNTEAFF.

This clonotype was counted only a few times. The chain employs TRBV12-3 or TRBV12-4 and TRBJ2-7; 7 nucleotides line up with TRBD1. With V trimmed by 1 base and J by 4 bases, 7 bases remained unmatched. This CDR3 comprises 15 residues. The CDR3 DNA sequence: TGTGCCAGCAGTTTAGGTCAGGGGGAAGTGTACGAGCAGTACTTC. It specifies CASSLGQGEVYEQYF.

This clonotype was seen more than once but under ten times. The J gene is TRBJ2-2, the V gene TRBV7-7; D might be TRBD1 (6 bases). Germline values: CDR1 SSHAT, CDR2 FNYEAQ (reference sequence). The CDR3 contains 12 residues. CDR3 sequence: CATAQGNGELFF. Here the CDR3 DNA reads TGTGCTACTGCACAGGGTAACGGGGAGCTGTTTTTT.

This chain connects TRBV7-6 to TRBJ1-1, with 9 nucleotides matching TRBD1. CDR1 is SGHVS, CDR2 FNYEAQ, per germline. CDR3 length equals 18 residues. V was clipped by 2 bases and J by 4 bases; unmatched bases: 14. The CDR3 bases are TGTGCCAGCAGCTTATCGTTGGCGGTTGGGGACAGGGCCACTGAAGCTTTCTTT. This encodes CASSLSLAVGDRATEAFF.

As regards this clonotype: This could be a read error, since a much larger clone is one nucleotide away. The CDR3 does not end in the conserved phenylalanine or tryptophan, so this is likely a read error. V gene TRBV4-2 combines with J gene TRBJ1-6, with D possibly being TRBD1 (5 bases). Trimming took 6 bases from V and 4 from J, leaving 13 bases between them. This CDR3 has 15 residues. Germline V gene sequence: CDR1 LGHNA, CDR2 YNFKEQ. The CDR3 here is CASRTGQGYNSPLHL. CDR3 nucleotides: TGTGCCAGCAGAACTGGGCAGGGTTATAATTCACCCCTCCACCTT.

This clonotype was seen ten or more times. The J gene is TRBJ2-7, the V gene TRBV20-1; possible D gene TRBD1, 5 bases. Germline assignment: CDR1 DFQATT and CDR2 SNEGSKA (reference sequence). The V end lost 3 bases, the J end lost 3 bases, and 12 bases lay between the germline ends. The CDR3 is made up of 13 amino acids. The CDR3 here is CSAREGVGYEQYF. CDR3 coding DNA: TGCAGTGCTAGGGAAGGGGTTGGCTACGAGCAGTACTTC.

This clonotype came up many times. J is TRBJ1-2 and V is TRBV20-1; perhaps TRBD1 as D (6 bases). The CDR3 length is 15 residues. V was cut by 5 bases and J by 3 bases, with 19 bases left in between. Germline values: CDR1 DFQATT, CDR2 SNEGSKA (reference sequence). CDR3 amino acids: CSAPKPEQGHYGYTF. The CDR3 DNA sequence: TGCAGTGCTCCAAAGCCCGAACAGGGTCACTATGGCTACACCTTC.

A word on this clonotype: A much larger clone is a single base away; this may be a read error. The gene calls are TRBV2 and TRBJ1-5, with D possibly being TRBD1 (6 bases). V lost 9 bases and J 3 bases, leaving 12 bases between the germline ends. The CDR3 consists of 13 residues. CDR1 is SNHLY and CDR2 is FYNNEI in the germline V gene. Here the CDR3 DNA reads TGTGCCAGAGGGGGAACACTCAATCAGCCCCAGCATTTT. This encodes CARGGTLNQPQHF.

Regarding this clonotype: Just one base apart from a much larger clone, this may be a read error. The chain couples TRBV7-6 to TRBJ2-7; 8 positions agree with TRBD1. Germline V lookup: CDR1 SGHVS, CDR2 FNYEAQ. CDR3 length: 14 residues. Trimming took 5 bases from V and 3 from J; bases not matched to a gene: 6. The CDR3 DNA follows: TGTGCCAGCAGCCGTACAGGGGGTATCTACGAGCAGTACTTC. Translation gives CASSRTGGIYEQYF.

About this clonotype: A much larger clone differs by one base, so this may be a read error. CDR3 nucleotide sequence: TGCAGTGCTTTTAGCGTGGCTTCCTACGAGCAGTACTTC. This gives the protein CSAFSVASYEQYF. V usage is TRBV20-1 and J usage is TRBJ2-7; D is perhaps TRBD2 (5 bases). Germline V lookup: CDR1 DFQATT, CDR2 SNEGSKA (reference sequence). V was shortened by 5 bases and J by 1 base, with 12 bases between the two germline ends. There are 13 residues in the CDR3.

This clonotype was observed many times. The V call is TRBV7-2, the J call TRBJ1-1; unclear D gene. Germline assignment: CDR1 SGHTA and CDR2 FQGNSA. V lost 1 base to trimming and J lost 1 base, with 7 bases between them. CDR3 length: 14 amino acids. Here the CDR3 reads CASSLDFSNTEAFF. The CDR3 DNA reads TGTGCCAGCAGCTTAGACTTTTCGAACACTGAAGCTTTCTTT.

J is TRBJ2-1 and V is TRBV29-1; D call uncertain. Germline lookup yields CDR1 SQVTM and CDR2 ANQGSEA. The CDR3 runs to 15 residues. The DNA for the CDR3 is TGCAGAGCAAAGGCATGGATTACCCCTTCGGGTGAGCAGTTCTTC. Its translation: CRAKAWITPSGEQFF.

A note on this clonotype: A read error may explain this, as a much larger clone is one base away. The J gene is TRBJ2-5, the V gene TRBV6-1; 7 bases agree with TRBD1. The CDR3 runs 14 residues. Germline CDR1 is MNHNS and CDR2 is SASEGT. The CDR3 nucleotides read TGTGCCAGCAGTGAATTAAGGGGGCGAGAGAACCAGTACTTC. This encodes CASSELRGRENQYF.

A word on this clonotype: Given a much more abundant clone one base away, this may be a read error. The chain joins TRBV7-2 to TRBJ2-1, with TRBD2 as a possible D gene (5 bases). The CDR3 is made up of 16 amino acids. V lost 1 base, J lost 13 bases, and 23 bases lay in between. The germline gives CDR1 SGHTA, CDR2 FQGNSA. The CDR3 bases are TGTGCCAGCAGCTTAGAACCGCGGACGTGGGGAGAGACCCAGTTCTTC. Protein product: CASSLEPRTWGETQFF.

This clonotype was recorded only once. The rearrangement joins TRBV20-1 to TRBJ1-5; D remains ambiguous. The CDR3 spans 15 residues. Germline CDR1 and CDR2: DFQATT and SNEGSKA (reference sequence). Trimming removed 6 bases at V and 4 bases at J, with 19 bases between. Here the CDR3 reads CSARPGAGTNQPQHF. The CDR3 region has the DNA TGCAGTGCGAGACCGGGAGCGGGAACGAATCAGCCCCAGCATTTT.

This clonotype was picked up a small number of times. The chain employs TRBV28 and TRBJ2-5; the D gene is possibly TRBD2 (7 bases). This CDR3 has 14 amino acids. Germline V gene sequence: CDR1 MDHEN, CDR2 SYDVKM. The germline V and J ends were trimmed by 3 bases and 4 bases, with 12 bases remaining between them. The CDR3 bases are TGTGCCAGCAGTTTCGGCGGGGGCACAGAGACCCAGTACTTC. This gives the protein CASSFGGGTETQYF.

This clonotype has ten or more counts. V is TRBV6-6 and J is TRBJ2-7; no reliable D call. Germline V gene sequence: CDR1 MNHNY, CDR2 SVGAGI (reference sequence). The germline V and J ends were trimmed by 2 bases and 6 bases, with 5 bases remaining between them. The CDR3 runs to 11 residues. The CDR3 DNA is TGTGCCAGCAGTTACATTGGCGAGCAGTACTTC. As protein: CASSYIGEQYF.

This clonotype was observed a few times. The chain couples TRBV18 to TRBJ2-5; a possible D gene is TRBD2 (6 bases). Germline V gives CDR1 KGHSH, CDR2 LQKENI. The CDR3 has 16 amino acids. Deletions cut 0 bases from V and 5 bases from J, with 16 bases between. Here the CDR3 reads CASSPPGLRLGETQYF. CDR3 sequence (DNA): TGTGCCAGCTCACCACCGGGACTCAGGTTGGGGGAGACCCAGTACTTC.

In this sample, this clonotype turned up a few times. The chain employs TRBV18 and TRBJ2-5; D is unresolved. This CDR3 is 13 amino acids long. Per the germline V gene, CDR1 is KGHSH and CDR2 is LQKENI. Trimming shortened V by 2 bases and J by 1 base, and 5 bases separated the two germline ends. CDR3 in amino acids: CASSPERQETQYF. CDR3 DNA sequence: TGTGCCAGCTCACCAGAACGCCAAGAGACCCAGTACTTC.

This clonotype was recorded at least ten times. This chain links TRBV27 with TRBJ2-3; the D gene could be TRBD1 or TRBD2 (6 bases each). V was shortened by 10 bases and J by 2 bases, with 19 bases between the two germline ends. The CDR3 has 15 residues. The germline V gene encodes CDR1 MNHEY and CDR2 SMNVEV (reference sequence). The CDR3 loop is CATSSKGGDTDTQYF. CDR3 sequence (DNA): TGTGCCACCTCTAGTAAGGGGGGCGACACAGATACGCAGTATTTT.

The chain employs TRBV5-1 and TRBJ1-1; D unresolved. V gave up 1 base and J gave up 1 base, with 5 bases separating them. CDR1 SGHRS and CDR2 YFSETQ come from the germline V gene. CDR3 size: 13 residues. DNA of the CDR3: TGCGCCAGCAGCTTGAAGGGGAACACTGAAGCTTTCTTT. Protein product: CASSLKGNTEAFF.

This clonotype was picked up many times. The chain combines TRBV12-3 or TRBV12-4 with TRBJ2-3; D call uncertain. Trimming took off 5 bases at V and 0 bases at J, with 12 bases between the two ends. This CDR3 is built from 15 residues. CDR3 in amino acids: CASSQVVTSTDTQYF. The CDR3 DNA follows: TGTGCCAGCAGTCAAGTGGTCACTAGCACAGATACGCAGTATTTT.

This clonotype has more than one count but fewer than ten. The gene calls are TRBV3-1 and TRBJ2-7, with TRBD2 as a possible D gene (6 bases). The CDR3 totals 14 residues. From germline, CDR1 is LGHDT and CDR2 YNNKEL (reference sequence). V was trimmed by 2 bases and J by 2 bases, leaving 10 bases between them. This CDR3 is CASSQSGETYEQYF. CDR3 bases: TGTGCCAGCAGCCAATCGGGGGAGACCTACGAGCAGTACTTC.

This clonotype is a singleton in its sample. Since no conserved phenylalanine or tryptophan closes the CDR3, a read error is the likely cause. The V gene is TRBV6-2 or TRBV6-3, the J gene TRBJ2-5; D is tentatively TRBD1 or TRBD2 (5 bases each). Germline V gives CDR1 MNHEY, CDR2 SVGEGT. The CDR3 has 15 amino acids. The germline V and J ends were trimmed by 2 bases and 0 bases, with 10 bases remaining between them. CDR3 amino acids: CASSYDEGNQETQYL. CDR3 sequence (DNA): TGTGCCAGCAGTTACGACGAGGGGAACCAAGAGACCCAGTACCTC.

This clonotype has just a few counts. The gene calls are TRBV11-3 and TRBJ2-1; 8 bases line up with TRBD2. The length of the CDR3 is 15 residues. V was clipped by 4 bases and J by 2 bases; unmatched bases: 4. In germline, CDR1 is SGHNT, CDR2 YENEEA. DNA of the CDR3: TGTGCCAGCAGCTGGAGCGGGGGTACCTACAATGAGCAGTTCTTC. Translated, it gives CASSWSGGTYNEQFF.

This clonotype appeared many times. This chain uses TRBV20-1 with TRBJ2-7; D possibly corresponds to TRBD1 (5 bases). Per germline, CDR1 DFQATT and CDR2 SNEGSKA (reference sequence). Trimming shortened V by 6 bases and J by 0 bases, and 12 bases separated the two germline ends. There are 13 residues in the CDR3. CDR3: CSAPRQNSYEQYF. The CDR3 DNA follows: TGCAGTGCCCCCAGACAGAACTCCTACGAGCAGTACTTC.